This T cell receptor (beta chain) was identified during a study of blood T cell repertoires in COVID-19 (TCRdb year 2020). Background for the entire study: Collaborator samples came from the United States, Italy and Spain and covered acute and convalescent phases of COVID-19. Deeply sampled blood TCRbeta repertoires from subjects exposed to, actively infected with, or recovered from COVID-19 were included in the dataset. A de-identified subject ID, COVID-19 status, age in years and sex were almost always included in the sample metadata. The prospective study material was composed of cDNA or gDNA derived from T cells, B-cell-depleted T cells, or PBMCs. The repertoires were released in a freely available public database meant as a resource for research on the immune response to SARS-CoV-2. Where HLA class I and class II types were available, the types were taken from metadata supplied by the sample provider, not from assay-based typing. The samples were drawn from two sources: the first 160 participants of the ongoing ImmuneRACE study, and 950 to 1,500 subjects contributed by 6 global collaborators. What the authors observed across the whole study: The amount of clinical and demographic metadata varied by source and participant and was provided uncurated.

TCRbeta CDR3 regions were amplified from genomic DNA using the immunoSEQ Assay, a bias-controlled multiplex PCR. The source study handled its data this way. Nucleated cell counts per sample were estimated from amplification of reference gene primers within the assay. Sequence reads were collapsed and filtered to measure the absolute abundance of every unique TCRbeta CDR3 rearrangement. Productive Simpson clonality was computed per sample as the square root of Simpson's diversity index over productive rearrangements. Held by TCRdb, this immuneACCESS table contains in-frame sequences only and omits some clones. Under half of the omission traces to an unresolved V gene where checked; the cause of the rest is unknown. The V and J calls and the clone size are those of that table, but D and trimming were determined from the DNA. In this sample the table shows about 270,000 clones, around 90% of which occur a single time. The top ten constitute roughly 2.3% of the sample.

With respect to this clone: It has no known antigen specificity. Base qualities were left out, and no much larger clone turns up one base away.

The collaborating institutions used their own protocols to collect whole blood in K2EDTA tubes. For TCRbeta analysis, collaborators shipped samples in one of three forms: frozen whole blood, isolated PBMCs, or DNA extracted from either of those sample types. Trimming takes 4 bases from V and 0 bases from J, and the germline ends sit 5 bases apart. The CDR3 goes from the cysteine to the phenylalanine over 13 residues. The DNA shown is the 39-base CDR3, in frame from base 1. Reading the germline V gene gives CDR1 SGHVS and CDR2 FQNEAQ. The receptor comes from a man between 45 and 60 years old with acute or convalescent COVID-19. This chain is built from TRBV7-8 and TRBJ2-3; there is no confident call for the D gene. Sequencing was performed on peripheral blood. The CDR3 is CASSSQSTDTQYF. The DNA reads as follows: TGTGCCAGCAGCTCCCAGAGCACAGATACGCAGTATTTT.